This entry concerns a single TCR beta chain. Antigen: not known. The junction departs from germline at one end; a sequencing error may be responsible. The CDR3 runs to 15 residues. CDR1 is MNHEY and CDR2 is SVGAGI in the germline V gene. The library came from three nested PCR rounds adapted from ARM-PCR protocols. Using its own MiXCR run on the multiplex PCR reads, TCRdb lists one record per CDR3 protein. This table has over 130,000 distinct CDR3 sequences, 60% to 70% appearing once. The data are from a study of tumor and adjacent non-tumor tissue in lung cancer. Across the study: Histology: around 13 adenocarcinoma, 2 squamous cell carcinoma, 1 small cell lung cancer. On average, productive TCRbeta reads reached around 4 million per sample.

No cell sorting was done before RNA was extracted from the tissue. Overall study results and limits: Compared with tumor, normal lung showed significantly lower TCR diversity. Normal lung showed higher cumulative top 100 clone frequency than tumor.

The chain is built from TRBV6-5 and TRBJ2-2; tentatively, D is TRBD1 (5 bases). Sequenced input: lung tumor tissue. The TCR sequence derives from a man in his fifties or sixties with small cell lung cancer. CDR3: CPSSPSIGATGELFF. The CDR3 DNA sequence: TGTCCCAGCTCCCCCAGTATTGGGGCCACCGGGGAGCTGTTTTTT.